The 15 T cell receptor beta chains below come from one sample, sequenced in a study of T cells in Graves' hyperthyroidism and ophthalmopathy. Researchers took RNA transcripts and amplified the TCR beta CDR3 regions from them. RT-PCR in the first round (using the HTBI primer set) targeted the TCR CDR3. TCRdb reprocessed the multiplex PCR reads with MiXCR, giving one entry per CDR3 protein. The sample contains a few hundred thousand distinct CDR3 sequences, around a fifth of which appear only once. Sequenced input: blood. These receptors all come from a woman aged 70-85 years with Graves' ophthalmopathy.

The genes are TRBV7-9 and TRBJ1-4; the match to TRBD1 covers 9 bases. The CDR3 has 14 amino acids. Germline CDR1 and CDR2: SEHNR and FQNEAQ (reference sequence). With V trimmed by 5 bases and J by 6 bases, 4 bases remained unmatched. CDR3 coding DNA: TGTGCCAGCAGCCCGGGACAGGGAGATGAAAAACTGTTTTTT. Translation gives CASSPGQGDEKLFF.

In its sample, this clonotype was seen many times. The chain links TRBV7-2 to TRBJ1-2; D possibly corresponds to TRBD1 (5 bases). This CDR3 is built from 13 residues. Germline assignment: CDR1 SGHTA and CDR2 FQGNSA. Trimming pared 5 bases from V and 4 bases from J, leaving 11 bases between. The DNA of the CDR3 is TGTGCCAGCAGCCCGGGACTGAGCTATGGCTACACCTTC. It specifies CASSPGLSYGYTF.

Ten or more counts support this clonotype. This chain connects TRBV6-2 or TRBV6-3 to TRBJ2-1; 15 nucleotides line up with TRBD2. V was clipped by 6 bases and J by 7 bases; unmatched bases: 16. Germline V gives CDR1 MNHEY, CDR2 SVGEGT. This CDR3 comprises 19 residues. CDR3 DNA: TGTGCCAGCAGGCGAGGACTAGCGGGAGGGCGAGGTGTCGTGAATGAGCAGTTCTTC. This translates into CASRRGLAGGRGVVNEQFF.

This clonotype was found many times. The V gene is TRBV20-1, the J gene TRBJ1-1; TRBD1 aligns across 9 bases. This CDR3 is built from 15 residues. Trimming cost V 0 bases and J 3 bases; bases outside gene matches: 5. Germline CDR1 reads DFQATT; CDR2 reads SNEGSKA (reference sequence). CDR3 loop: CSAREGTGWDTEAFF. The CDR3 DNA reads as TGCAGTGCTAGAGAGGGGACAGGGTGGGACACTGAAGCTTTCTTT.

On this clonotype: Germline and junction disagree at one end, which may indicate a read error. V and J are TRBV2 and TRBJ2-5; no definite D call. CDR1 and CDR2 (germline): SNHLY, FYNNEI. This CDR3 region has 14 residues. CDR3 nucleotides: TGTGCCAGCAGTGCAGACAAGACCTTCGGCATTAAGAACTTC. Its translation is CASSADKTFGIKNF. The full variable domain, with the rest looked up from reference TRBV2 and TRBJ2-5, is EPEVTQTPSHQVTQMGQEVILRCVPISNHLYFYWYRQILGQKVEFLVSFYNNEISEKSEIFDDQFSVERPDGSNFTLKIRSTKLEDSAMYFCASSADKTFGIKNFGPGTRLLVL.

This clonotype was observed at least ten times. The CDR3 loop reads CASGTVALQPQHF. DNA of the CDR3: TGTGCCAGCGGGACAGTGGCTCTCCAGCCCCAGCATTTT. This chain connects TRBV27 to TRBJ1-5; 7 nucleotides line up with TRBD1. Germline V gene sequence: CDR1 MNHEY, CDR2 SMNVEV (reference sequence). The CDR3 sequence is 13 residues long. J lost 7 bases, V lost 8 bases, and 8 bases had no gene match.

This clonotype was picked up many times. The gene calls are TRBV6-1 and TRBJ1-1, with D possibly being TRBD1 (5 bases). Per the germline V gene, CDR1 is MNHNS and CDR2 is SASEGT. The CDR3 consists of 14 residues. The V gene lost 8 bases and the J gene lost 5 bases, with 18 bases spanning the gap. This chain's CDR3 is CASLNRGGGTEAFF. The CDR3 DNA sequence: TGTGCCAGCCTCAATCGGGGGGGAGGAACTGAAGCTTTCTTT.

The chain joins TRBV12-3 or TRBV12-4 to TRBJ2-2; D is unresolved. This CDR3 contains 14 residues. The ends were cut back, 1 base at V and 2 bases at J, with 5 bases in the middle. In DNA form, the CDR3 reads TGTGCCAGCAGTTTAGGCATTAACACCGGGGAGCTGTTTTTT. Translated: CASSLGINTGELFF.

This clonotype was detected only a few times. The V gene is TRBV28, the J gene TRBJ2-3, with 10 bases that match TRBD1. The CDR3 runs to 16 residues. Germline V gene lookup returns CDR1 MDHEN and CDR2 SYDVKM. V was pared by 5 bases and J by 7 bases, with 12 bases of the junction left unmatched. The CDR3 protein is CASSSGGDRGLNTQYF. The CDR3 coding sequence is TGTGCCAGCAGTAGTGGGGGGGACAGGGGTTTGAATACGCAGTATTTT. Together with reference TRBV28 and TRBJ2-3, the CDR3 gives the full variable domain: DVKVTQSSRYLVKRTGEKVFLECVQDMDHENMFWYRQDPGLGLRLIYFSYDVKMKEKGDIPEGYSVSREKKERFSLILESASTNQTSMYLCASSSGGDRGLNTQYFGPGTRLTVL.

This clonotype was seen more than once but under ten times. This chain joins TRBV19 and TRBJ2-7; 11 bases match TRBD2. The junction had 3 bases not matched to a gene; V was cut back by 5 bases and J by 6 bases. The CDR3 has 13 amino acids. CDR1 LNHDA and CDR2 SQIVND come from the germline V gene (reference sequence). The CDR3, as DNA: TGTGCCAGTAGTGGGACTAGCGGAGGCGAGCAGTACTTC. The encoded protein is CASSGTSGGEQYF.

CDR3 protein: CATSDGSGRINDEQFF. In DNA, the CDR3 is TGTGCCACCAGTGATGGTAGCGGGAGGATCAACGATGAGCAGTTCTTC. The chain links TRBV24-1 to TRBJ2-1; 10 nucleotides match TRBD2. Trimming removed 3 bases from V and 8 bases from J; junction bases left unmatched: 9. The CDR3 runs to 16 residues. CDR1 is KGHDR and CDR2 is SFDVKD in the germline V gene.

This clonotype has only a few counts. V is TRBV18 and J is TRBJ1-1; D perhaps matches TRBD1 (6 bases). This CDR3 has 14 residues. V lost 3 bases and J 10 bases, leaving 18 bases between the germline ends. The germline V gene encodes CDR1 KGHSH and CDR2 LQKENI. CDR3 amino acids: CASSPGGQPSGAFF. As DNA, the CDR3 is TGTGCCAGCTCACCGGGTGGACAGCCCAGTGGAGCTTTCTTT.

This clonotype was detected only a few times. V and J are TRBV3-1 and TRBJ2-1, with 14 bases matching TRBD2. V was pared by 5 bases and J by 8 bases, with 8 bases of the junction left unmatched. CDR3 length: 16 residues. The germline CDR1 and CDR2 sequences are LGHDT and YNNKEL (reference sequence). CDR3 region: CASSVGLAGVSDEQFF. The CDR3 coding sequence is TGTGCCAGCAGCGTGGGACTAGCGGGAGTTTCGGATGAGCAGTTCTTC.

This clonotype was observed a handful of times. DNA of the CDR3: TGTGCCAGCAGTGAAAGGATGGCCGGGACAGGGACCTACGAGCAGTACTTC. Translation: CASSERMAGTGTYEQYF. The rearrangement joins TRBV6-1 to TRBJ2-7, with 9 bases identical to TRBD1. The CDR3 sequence is 17 residues long. The V gene end was trimmed by 2 bases and the J gene end by 2 bases; junction bases not matched to a gene: 10. Germline V gene data show CDR1 as MNHNS and CDR2 as SASEGT.

This clonotype was found a few times. The rearrangement links TRBV10-3 to TRBJ2-2, with D unresolved. The CDR3 extends over 14 amino acids. Trimming cost V 8 bases and J 0 bases, with 10 bases left between them. In germline, CDR1 is ENHRY, CDR2 SYGVKD. The CDR3 sequence is CAILEPANTGELFF. In nucleotides, the CDR3 is TGTGCCATCTTAGAACCCGCGAACACCGGGGAGCTGTTTTTT.